One sample yielded the 10 T cell receptor beta chains listed below, sequenced in a study of cytomegalovirus exposure and HLA in healthy donors. Use of 60 Vbeta and 13 Jbeta primers characterized the PCR. This table comes from immunoSEQ multiplex PCR, and its TCRdb copy is limited to in-frame clones, with some not included. This sample lists approximately 92,000 clones; its ten largest clones have 3.4%. Sample: PBMCs. These receptors all stem from a woman aged 25-40 years in good health and CMV-seronegative.

This chain links TRBV19 with TRBJ2-3; no clear D. This CDR3 spans 14 amino acids. The V end lost 9 bases, the J end lost 6 bases, and 19 bases lay between the germline ends. The germline V gene encodes CDR1 LNHDA and CDR2 SQIVND (reference sequence). The CDR3 spells CASQDFPEWDTQYF. The CDR3, as DNA: TGTGCCAGCCAAGACTTCCCGGAGTGGGATACGCAGTATTTT.

The gene calls are TRBV7-9 and TRBJ1-5, with D unclear. This CDR3 spans 12 amino acids. The V and J ends lost 6 bases and 5 bases respectively, with 8 bases between them. Germline V gene lookup returns CDR1 SEHNR and CDR2 FQNEAQ (reference sequence). The chain's CDR3 is CASSQIDQPQHF. The CDR3 DNA follows: TGTGCCAGCAGTCAGATCGATCAGCCCCAGCATTTT. Using reference TRBV7-9 and TRBJ1-5 for the parts outside the CDR3, the full variable domain is DTGVSQNPRHKITKRGQNVTFRCDPISEHNRLYWYRQTLGQGPEFLTYFQNEAQLEKSRLLSDRFSAERPKGSFSTLEIQRTEQGDSAMYLCASSQIDQPQHFGDGTRLSIL.

V usage is TRBV19 and J usage is TRBJ1-5; a possible D gene is TRBD1 (5 bases). V lost 5 bases and J lost 6, with 14 bases in between. In germline, CDR1 is LNHDA, CDR2 SQIVND (reference sequence). The CDR3 is 14 amino acids. The CDR3 sequence: CASSHRGGTQPQHF. The CDR3 region has the DNA TGTGCCAGTAGTCATCGGGGGGGAACTCAGCCCCAGCATTTT.

With respect to this clone: Other DNA sequences of this sample code for an identical CDR3. The chain employs TRBV5-6 and TRBJ2-7; possible D gene TRBD1, 5 bases. CDR3 length: 12 amino acids. The V and J ends lost 6 bases and 2 bases respectively, with 9 bases between them. Germline V gene lookup returns CDR1 SGHDT and CDR2 YYEEEE. The CDR3 bases are TGTGCCAGCAAGCAGGGCGCCTACGAGCAGTACTTC. Residues: CASKQGAYEQYF.

The chain has TRBV19 and TRBJ2-4; TRBD2 agrees at 11 bases. Germline V CDR1 and CDR2: LNHDA, SQIVND (reference sequence). V was pared by 6 bases and J by 1 base, with 5 bases of the junction left unmatched. The CDR3 runs 16 residues. The DNA for the CDR3 is TGTGCCAGTAGGTCTCTAGCGGGGGGCGCCAAAAACATTCAGTACTTC. Its translation is CASRSLAGGAKNIQYF.

This chain uses TRBV10-1 with TRBJ2-5; possible D gene TRBD2, 5 bases. The length of the CDR3 is 13 residues. In germline, CDR1 is WNHNN, CDR2 SYGVQD (reference sequence). Between the trimmed V and J ends, which lost 4 bases and 4 bases, there was a span of 10 bases. The CDR3 nucleotides are TGCGCCAGCAGTGCGGGGTTGGGAGAGACCCAGTACTTC. Its translation is CASSAGLGETQYF.

V and J are TRBV4-1 and TRBJ2-2; perhaps TRBD1 as D (7 bases). The CDR3 loop spans 16 amino acids. The V end was cut by 5 bases, the J end by 3 bases, with 16 bases between. The germline V gene has CDR1 MGHRA and CDR2 YSYEKL. The CDR3 is CASSGGGSGDTGELFF. The DNA of the CDR3 is TGCGCCAGCAGCGGAGGGGGCTCCGGGGACACCGGGGAGCTGTTTTTT.

The chain has TRBV10-3 and TRBJ2-7, with D possibly being TRBD2 (6 bases). The ends were cut back, 6 bases at V and 2 bases at J, with 14 bases in the middle. The CDR3 covers 14 residues. Looked up from germline, CDR1 is ENHRY and CDR2 is SYGVKD. In DNA, the CDR3 is TGTGCCATCAGCGGCGGGACGGACACCTACGAGCAGTACTTC. Encoded protein: CAISGGTDTYEQYF.

The chain has TRBV6-4 and TRBJ2-3; a possible D gene is TRBD2 (6 bases). Germline CDR1 is MRHNA and CDR2 is SNTAGT. This CDR3 is 15 amino acids long. The germline V and J ends were trimmed by 0 bases and 3 bases, with 10 bases remaining between them. CDR3 in DNA: TGTGCCAGCAGTGACTCTTTCGGGAGAACAGATACGCAGTATTTT. This sequence encodes CASSDSFGRTDTQYF.

The rearrangement joins TRBV29-1 to TRBJ2-7; 10 nucleotides match TRBD1. The CDR3 runs to 15 residues. V gave up 7 bases and J gave up 0 bases; unmatched junction bases: 9. Germline CDR1 is SQVTM and CDR2 is ANQGSEA. The DNA of the CDR3 is TGCAGCGCCAAAAGGACAGGGGGGAGCTCCTACGAGCAGTACTTC. This sequence encodes CSAKRTGGSSYEQYF.